Below, one T cell receptor (beta chain) is given with its context. This clonotype turned up a few times. Its recognized antigen is unknown. Base qualities are not provided; no much larger clone lies one nucleotide away. This specimen belongs to a study of T-cell reconstitution after alpha-beta-depleted transplantation in children (dated by TCRdb to the mid-2010s). Looking at the study overall: T-cell immune reconstitution after TCRalphabeta/CD19-depleted allogeneic hematopoietic cell transplantation in children was quantitatively tracked in the study by means of TCR repertoire profiling.

The treatment or condition tag for this specimen amounts to: allogeneic hematopoietic cell transplantation with graft depleted of TCRalphabeta T cells and CD19 B cells. The transplant recipients were children given TCRalphabeta/CD19-depleted allogeneic hematopoietic cell grafts. The protocol used for the library was PCR. The sequencing machine was an Illumina HiSeq 2500. Molecular barcoding was employed in the preparation of TCR libraries, with unique molecular identifiers being used to normalize TCRbeta repertoire quantification. TCRdb took the public reads, trimmed them with fastp at Q25, ran MiXCR for clone calling and kept in-frame beta chains. Each CDR3 protein gets just one entry, which takes the most common genes and DNA from the rows behind it. The sample includes about 98,000 distinct CDR3 sequences, with 23% observed a single time. The ten biggest clones cover over 20% of the sample. Including the terminal cysteine and phenylalanine, the CDR3 comprises 15 residues. Here the CDR3 DNA is all that survives: 45 bases in frame from base 1. V lost 4 bases and J lost 2 bases; the stretch between them is 16 bases long. CDR1 and CDR2 (SGHRS, YFSETQ) derive from the germline V gene.

What the research found in general, with its limitations: The apparently early alphabetaT-cell count recovery about two months after transplant was reportedly dependent on only several hundred rapidly expanded clones derived from non-depleted graft cells. In some patients, high TCRbeta diversity at day 60 was attributed to recipient T cells and intrathymic progenitors that had survived conditioning. Over the following months the frequencies of hyperexpanded clones went down, and after one year T-cell counts and TCRbeta diversity were mostly credited to newly produced T cells.

The V and J genes are TRBV5-1 and TRBJ2-7, with the D assignment possibly TRBD1 or TRBD2, given 5 matching bases for each. This TCR was sampled from a boy between 2 and 10 years old with acute lymphoblastic leukemia, due to receive a stem cell transplant. The sequenced sample was PBMCs, obtained before TCRalphabeta/CD19-depleted stem cell transplant. The CDR3 reads CASSVGWDAAYEQYF. The bases are TGCGCCAGCAGCGTGGGGTGGGACGCAGCCTACGAGCAGTACTTC.